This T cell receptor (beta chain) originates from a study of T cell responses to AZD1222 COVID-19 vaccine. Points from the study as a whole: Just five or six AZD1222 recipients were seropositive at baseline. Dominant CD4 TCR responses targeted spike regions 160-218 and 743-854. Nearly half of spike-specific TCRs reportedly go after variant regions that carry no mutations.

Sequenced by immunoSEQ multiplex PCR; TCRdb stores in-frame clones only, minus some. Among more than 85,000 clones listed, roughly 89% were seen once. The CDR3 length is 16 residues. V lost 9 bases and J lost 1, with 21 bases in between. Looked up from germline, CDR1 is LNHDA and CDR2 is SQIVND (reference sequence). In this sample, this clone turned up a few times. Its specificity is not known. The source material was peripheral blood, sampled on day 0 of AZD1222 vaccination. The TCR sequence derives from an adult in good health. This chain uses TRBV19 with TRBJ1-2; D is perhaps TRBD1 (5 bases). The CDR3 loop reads CASSRGRTTSNYGYTF. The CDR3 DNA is TGTGCCAGCTCCCGGGGCAGGACAACTAGTAACTATGGCTACACCTTC.